This T cell receptor (beta chain) is from a study of T cell clonality in common variable immunodeficiency. Broader study findings: TCRbeta clonality was increased in CVID versus healthy controls. Reportedly, TCR beta sequences from common variable immunodeficiency showed fewer deletions and N-nucleotide insertions.

Using immunoSEQ multiplex PCR, the repertoire was profiled, and TCRdb retains in-frame clones only, with some absent. This set yields about 12,000 clones and no singletons; the top ten hold approximately 7.7%. Concerning this clone: Antigen unknown. The read ends 3 residues early relative to the CDR3; the germline J gene fills the gap.

The junction had 2 bases not matched to a gene; V was cut back by 6 bases and J by 6 bases. Germline CDR1 SNHLY, CDR2 FYNNEI. The CDR3 is 11 residues long. The receptor was isolated from a human donor with common variable immunodeficiency. This rearrangement joins TRBV2 to TRBJ2-7, with 7 bases identical to TRBD1. The sequencing sample was made of peripheral blood mononuclear cells. The sequenced CDR3 bases are TGTGCCAGCAGCAGACAGGGCGAG. Amino acid sequence: CASSRQGE. The complete CDR3 sequence is CASSRQGEQYF.